Following are 10 T cell receptor beta chains from one sample sequenced in a study of a mutant IDH1 vaccine in newly diagnosed glioma. Sequencing was performed with immunoSEQ multiplex PCR; in TCRdb, only in-frame clones are kept and a portion is missing. This sample has almost 30,000 clones; about nine tenths occur once, and the top ten carry around 3%. Time point reported: week 5, during vaccination. Vaccine doses each comprised 300 ug of mutant IDH1 20-mer peptide, with topical imiquimod. Which antigens these TCRs recognize remains unknown. The source material was peripheral blood mononuclear cells (PBMCs), sampled from a glioma patient whose treatment included an IDH1 peptide vaccine. All receptors come from a woman aged 40 to 50 with glioma. Some clones in this sample may be carry-over from other donors' samples.

The CDR3 region has the DNA TGTGCCAGCACAAACCTCGAGAACACTGAAGCTTTCTTT. Translated: CASTNLENTEAFF. This chain joins TRBV6-1 and TRBJ1-1; unclear D gene. Between the trimmed V and J ends, which lost 7 bases and 1 base, there was a span of 10 bases. CDR1 and CDR2 (germline): MNHNS, SASEGT. The length of the CDR3 is 13 residues.

The chain has TRBV18 and TRBJ2-1, with 10 bases lining up with TRBD1. The CDR3 consists of 21 residues. Germline CDR1 KGHSH, CDR2 LQKENI. V shed 1 base, J shed 4 bases, and the junction held 19 bases outside the gene matches. CDR3 protein: CASSPLVGGQGRRLAYNEQFF. CDR3 bases: TGTGCCAGCTCACCACTGGTGGGGGGACAGGGGAGGCGTTTGGCTTACAATGAGCAGTTCTTC.

A single count supports this clone. The chain employs TRBV19 and TRBJ1-5; 11 nucleotides line up with TRBD1. Germline V gene sequence: CDR1 LNHDA, CDR2 SQIVND (reference sequence). V was pared by 9 bases and J by 7 bases, with 5 bases of the junction left unmatched. This CDR3 region has 13 residues. The DNA for the CDR3 is TGTGCCAGCGGACAGGGGGCCATCCAGCCCCAGCATTTT. Amino acid sequence: CASGQGAIQPQHF.

The chain is built from TRBV7-2 and TRBJ1-1; no firm D call. The CDR3 runs to 11 residues. In germline, CDR1 is SGHTA, CDR2 FQGNSA. Trimming took off 3 bases at V and 8 bases at J, with 7 bases between the two ends. In nucleotides, the CDR3 is TGTGCCAGCAGCTTGGGTATAGAAGCTTTCTTT. Translation gives CASSLGIEAFF. Looking up the rest from reference TRBV7-2 and TRBJ1-1 gives the full variable domain: GAGVSQSPSNKVTEKGKDVELRCDPISGHTALYWYRQSLGQGLEFLIYFQGNSAPDKSGLPSDRFSAERTGGSVSTLTIQRTQQEDSAVYLCASSLGIEAFFGQGTRLTVV.

The chain has TRBV19 and TRBJ2-1; a weak D match, TRBD1 (5 bases). Trimming took 6 bases from V and 2 from J, leaving 8 bases between them. This CDR3 region has 13 residues. Looked up from germline, CDR1 is LNHDA and CDR2 is SQIVND (reference sequence). The CDR3 sequence is CASSLTAYNEQFF. The CDR3 DNA sequence: TGTGCCAGTAGCCTGACAGCCTACAATGAGCAGTTCTTC.

The chain joins TRBV6-1 to TRBJ1-2, with TRBD1 matching 8 bases. The CDR3 extends over 15 amino acids. Trimming took 4 bases from V and 4 from J; bases not matched to a gene: 8. Germline V CDR1 and CDR2: MNHNS, SASEGT. The CDR3 loop is CASSATGEYGYGYTF. In nucleotides, the CDR3 is TGTGCCAGCAGTGCGACAGGGGAATATGGCTATGGCTACACCTTC.

The J gene is TRBJ1-2, the V gene TRBV15, with D perhaps matching TRBD1 (5 bases). Per the germline V gene, CDR1 is LNHNV and CDR2 is YYDKDF (reference sequence). V shed 3 bases and J shed 8 bases, with 16 bases lying between them. The length of the CDR3 is 14 residues. This chain's CDR3 is CATSSSRGTGGYTF. CDR3 nucleotides: TGTGCCACCAGCAGCAGTCGGGGGACCGGGGGCTACACCTTC.

Comment on this clone: At one boundary the junction diverges from the germline segment, which might be a read error. This chain's CDR3 is CASSLSGGTGELFF. The CDR3 nucleotides are TGTGCTAGCAGCTTGAGCGGCGGGACCGGGGAGCTGTTTTTT. The chain is built from TRBV7-7 and TRBJ2-2; D is possibly TRBD2 (5 bases). The CDR3 sequence is 14 residues long. Germline lookup yields CDR1 SSHAT and CDR2 FNYEAQ (reference sequence).

The chain joins TRBV25-1 to TRBJ2-2; the D gene is possibly TRBD2 (6 bases). The CDR3 is made up of 16 amino acids. Trimming took 5 bases from V and 3 from J, leaving 16 bases between them. Looked up from germline, CDR1 is MGHDK and CDR2 is SYGVNS. CDR3 in DNA: TGTGCCAGCAGTAAATTAATAGGAGGGGACACCGGGGAGCTGTTTTTT. Translation: CASSKLIGGDTGELFF.

This clone showed up just once. The J gene is TRBJ1-3, the V gene TRBV6-1; TRBD1 matches at 8 bases. CDR1 and CDR2 (germline): MNHNS, SASEGT. Trimming at V came to 5 bases and at J to 4 bases, leaving 7 bases not matched to a gene. The CDR3 totals 15 residues. The CDR3 DNA follows: TGTGCCAGCAGTAGGGACAGGCGAACAGGAAACACCATATATTTT. As protein: CASSRDRRTGNTIYF.